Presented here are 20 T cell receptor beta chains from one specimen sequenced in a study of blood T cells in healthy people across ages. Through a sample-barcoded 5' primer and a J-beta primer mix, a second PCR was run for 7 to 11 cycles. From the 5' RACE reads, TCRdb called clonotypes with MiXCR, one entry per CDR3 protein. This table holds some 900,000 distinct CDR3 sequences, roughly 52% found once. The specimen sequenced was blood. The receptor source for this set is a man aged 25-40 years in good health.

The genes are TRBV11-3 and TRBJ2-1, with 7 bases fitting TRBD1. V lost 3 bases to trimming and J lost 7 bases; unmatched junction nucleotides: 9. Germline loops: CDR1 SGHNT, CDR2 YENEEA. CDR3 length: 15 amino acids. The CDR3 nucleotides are TGTGCCAGCAGCTTCCGCGTGACAGGGTCGAATGAGCAGTTCTTC. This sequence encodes CASSFRVTGSNEQFF.

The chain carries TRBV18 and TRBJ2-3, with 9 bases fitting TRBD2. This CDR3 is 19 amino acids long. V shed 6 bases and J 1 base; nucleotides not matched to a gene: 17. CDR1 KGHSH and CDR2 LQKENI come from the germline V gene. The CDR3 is CASSQQVAGASKRTDTQYF. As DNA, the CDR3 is TGTGCCAGCTCTCAACAAGTAGCGGGGGCCTCGAAGCGCACAGATACGCAGTATTTT.

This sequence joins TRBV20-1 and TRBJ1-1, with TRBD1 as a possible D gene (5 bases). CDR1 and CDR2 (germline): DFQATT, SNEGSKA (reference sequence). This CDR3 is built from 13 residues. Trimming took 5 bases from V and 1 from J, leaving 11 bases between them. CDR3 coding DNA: TGCAGTGCTCGTCTTAGGGGGAACACTGAAGCTTTCTTT. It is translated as CSARLRGNTEAFF.

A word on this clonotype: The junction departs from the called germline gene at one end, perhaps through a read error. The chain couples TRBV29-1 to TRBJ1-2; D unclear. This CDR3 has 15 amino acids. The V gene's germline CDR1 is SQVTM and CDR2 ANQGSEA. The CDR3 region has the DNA TGCAGTGTTGAAGAAGCCAGCACCCACCGCTATGGCTACACCTTC. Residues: CSVEEASTHRYGYTF.

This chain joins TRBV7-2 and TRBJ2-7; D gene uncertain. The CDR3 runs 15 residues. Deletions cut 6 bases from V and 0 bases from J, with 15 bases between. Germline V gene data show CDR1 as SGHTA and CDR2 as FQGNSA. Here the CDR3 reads CASSPNRTPSYEQYF. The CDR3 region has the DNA TGTGCCAGCAGTCCTAATAGAACTCCCTCCTACGAGCAGTACTTC. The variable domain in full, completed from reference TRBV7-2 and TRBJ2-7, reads GAGVSQSPSNKVTEKGKDVELRCDPISGHTALYWYRQSLGQGLEFLIYFQGNSAPDKSGLPSDRFSAERTGGSVSTLTIQRTQQEDSAVYLCASSPNRTPSYEQYFGPGTRLTVT.

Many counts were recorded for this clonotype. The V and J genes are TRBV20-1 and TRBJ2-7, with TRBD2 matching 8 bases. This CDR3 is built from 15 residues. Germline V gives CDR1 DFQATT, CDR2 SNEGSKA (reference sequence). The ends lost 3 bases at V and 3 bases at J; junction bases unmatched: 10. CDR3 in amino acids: CSARVAGGRNYEQYF. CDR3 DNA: TGCAGTGCTAGGGTGGCGGGGGGCCGCAACTACGAGCAGTACTTC.

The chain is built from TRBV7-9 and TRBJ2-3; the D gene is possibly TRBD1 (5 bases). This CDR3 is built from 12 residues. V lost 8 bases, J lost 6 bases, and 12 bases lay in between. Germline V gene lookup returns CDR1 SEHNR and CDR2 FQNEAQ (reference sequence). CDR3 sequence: CASVWGPDTQYF. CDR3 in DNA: TGTGCCAGCGTCTGGGGCCCGGATACGCAGTATTTT.

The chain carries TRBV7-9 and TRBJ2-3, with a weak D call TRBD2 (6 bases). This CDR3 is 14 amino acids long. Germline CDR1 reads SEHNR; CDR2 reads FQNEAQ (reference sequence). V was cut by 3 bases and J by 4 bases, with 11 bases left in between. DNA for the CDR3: TGTGCCAGCAGCTTGTGGAGGGAGGCAGATACGCAGTATTTT. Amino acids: CASSLWREADTQYF.

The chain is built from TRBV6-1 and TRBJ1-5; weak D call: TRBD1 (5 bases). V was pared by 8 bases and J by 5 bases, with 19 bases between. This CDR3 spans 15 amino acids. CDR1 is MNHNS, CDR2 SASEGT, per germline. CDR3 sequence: CASYAEVLGDQPQHF. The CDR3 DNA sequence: TGTGCCAGCTATGCGGAGGTTCTAGGGGATCAGCCCCAGCATTTT.

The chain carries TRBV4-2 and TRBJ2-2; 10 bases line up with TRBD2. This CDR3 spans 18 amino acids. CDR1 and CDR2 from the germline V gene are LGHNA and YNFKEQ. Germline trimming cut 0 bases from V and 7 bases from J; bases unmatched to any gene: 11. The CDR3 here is CASSQESLAGAGSGELFF. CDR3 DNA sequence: TGTGCCAGCAGCCAAGAAAGCCTAGCGGGGGCGGGAAGCGGGGAGCTGTTTTTT.

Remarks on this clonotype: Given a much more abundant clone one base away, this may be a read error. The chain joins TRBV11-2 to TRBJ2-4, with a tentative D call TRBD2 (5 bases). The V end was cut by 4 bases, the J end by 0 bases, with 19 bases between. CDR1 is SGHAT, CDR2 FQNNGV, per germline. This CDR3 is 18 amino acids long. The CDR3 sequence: CASSSRAGLDLAKNIQYF. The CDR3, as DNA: TGTGCCAGCAGCTCGAGGGCAGGTCTGGACCTAGCCAAAAACATTCAGTACTTC.

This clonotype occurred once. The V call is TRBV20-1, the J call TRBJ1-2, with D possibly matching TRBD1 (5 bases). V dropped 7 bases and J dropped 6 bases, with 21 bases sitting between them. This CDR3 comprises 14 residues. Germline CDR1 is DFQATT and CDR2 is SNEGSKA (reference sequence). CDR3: CSVTDIHGLDGYTF. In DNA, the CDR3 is TGCAGTGTGACGGACATACATGGTCTCGATGGCTACACCTTC.

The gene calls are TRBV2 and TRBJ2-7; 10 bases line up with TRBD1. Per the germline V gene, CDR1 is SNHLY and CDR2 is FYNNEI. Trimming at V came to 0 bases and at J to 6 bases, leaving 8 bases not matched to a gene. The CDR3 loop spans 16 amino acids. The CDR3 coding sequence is TGTGCCAGCAGTGAAGCGCTTGGGACAGGGGACCGCGAGCAGTACTTC. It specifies CASSEALGTGDREQYF.

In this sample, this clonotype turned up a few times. CDR3 sequence reads: CASGDRSNQPQHF. The CDR3 bases are TGTGCCAGTGGGGACAGAAGCAATCAGCCCCAGCATTTT. The V gene is TRBV27, the J gene TRBJ1-5, with 7 bases identical to TRBD1. The CDR3 totals 13 residues. The ends lost 9 bases at V and 1 base at J; junction bases unmatched: 3. Germline V gene data show CDR1 as MNHEY and CDR2 as SMNVEV (reference sequence).

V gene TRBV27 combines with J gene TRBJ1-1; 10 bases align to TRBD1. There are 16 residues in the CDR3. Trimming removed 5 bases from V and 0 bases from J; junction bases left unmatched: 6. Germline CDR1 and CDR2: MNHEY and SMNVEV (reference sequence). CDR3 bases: TGTGCCAGCAGTGAGGGACAGGGGTACATGAACACTGAAGCTTTCTTT. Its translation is CASSEGQGYMNTEAFF.

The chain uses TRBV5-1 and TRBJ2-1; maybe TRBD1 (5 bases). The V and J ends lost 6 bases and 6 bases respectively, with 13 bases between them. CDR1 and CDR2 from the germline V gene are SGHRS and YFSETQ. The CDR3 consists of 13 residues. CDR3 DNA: TGCGCCAGCACGTCAGGGTCCCCCAATGAGCAGTTCTTC. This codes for CASTSGSPNEQFF.

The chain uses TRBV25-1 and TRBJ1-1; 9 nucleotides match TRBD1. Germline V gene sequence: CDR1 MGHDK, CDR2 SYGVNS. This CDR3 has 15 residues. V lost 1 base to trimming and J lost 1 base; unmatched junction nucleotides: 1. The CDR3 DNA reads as TGTGCCAGCAGTGAATGGACAGGGGAGAACACTGAAGCTTTCTTT. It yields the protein CASSEWTGENTEAFF.

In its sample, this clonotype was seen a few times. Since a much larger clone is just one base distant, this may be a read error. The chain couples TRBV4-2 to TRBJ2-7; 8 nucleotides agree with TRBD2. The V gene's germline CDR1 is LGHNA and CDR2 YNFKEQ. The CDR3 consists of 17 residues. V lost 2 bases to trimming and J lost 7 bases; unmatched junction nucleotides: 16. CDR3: CASSQFGAGVTYNEQYF. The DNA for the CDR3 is TGTGCCAGCAGCCAATTCGGAGCGGGGGTAACCTACAATGAGCAGTACTTC.

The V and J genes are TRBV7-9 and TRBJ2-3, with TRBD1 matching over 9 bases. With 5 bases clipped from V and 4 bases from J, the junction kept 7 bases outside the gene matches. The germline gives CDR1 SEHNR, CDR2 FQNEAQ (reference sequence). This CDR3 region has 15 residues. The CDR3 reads CASSPWDRVADTQYF. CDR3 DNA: TGTGCCAGCAGCCCTTGGGACAGGGTCGCAGATACGCAGTATTTT.

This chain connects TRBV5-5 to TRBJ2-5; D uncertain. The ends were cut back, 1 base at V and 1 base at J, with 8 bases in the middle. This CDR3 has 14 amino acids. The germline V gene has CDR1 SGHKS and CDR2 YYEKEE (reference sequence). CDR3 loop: CASSLYSFQETQYF. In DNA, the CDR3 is TGTGCCAGCAGCTTGTATTCCTTCCAAGAGACCCAGTACTTC.